This T cell receptor beta chain was captured by sequencing in a study of shared clonotypes between healthy human individuals. V was pared by 1 base and J by 5 bases, with 9 bases between. The germline gives CDR1 KGHSH, CDR2 LQKENI. The CDR3 consists of 13 residues. Repertoires were generated with immunoSEQ multiplex PCR, while TCRdb's copy carries only in-frame clones and drops some. The data contain over 700,000 clones, about two thirds of them singletons. The source of this sequence is a woman aged 25 to 39 in good health. Input material: memory CD4+ T cells sorted from blood. Subset: CD45RA-negative fraction. The rearrangement uses TRBV18 and TRBJ2-7, with D possibly being TRBD2 (6 bases). CDR3 DNA sequence: TGTGCCAGCTCACCACGAACGGGGGACGAGCAGTACTTC. Its translation: CASSPRTGDEQYF.